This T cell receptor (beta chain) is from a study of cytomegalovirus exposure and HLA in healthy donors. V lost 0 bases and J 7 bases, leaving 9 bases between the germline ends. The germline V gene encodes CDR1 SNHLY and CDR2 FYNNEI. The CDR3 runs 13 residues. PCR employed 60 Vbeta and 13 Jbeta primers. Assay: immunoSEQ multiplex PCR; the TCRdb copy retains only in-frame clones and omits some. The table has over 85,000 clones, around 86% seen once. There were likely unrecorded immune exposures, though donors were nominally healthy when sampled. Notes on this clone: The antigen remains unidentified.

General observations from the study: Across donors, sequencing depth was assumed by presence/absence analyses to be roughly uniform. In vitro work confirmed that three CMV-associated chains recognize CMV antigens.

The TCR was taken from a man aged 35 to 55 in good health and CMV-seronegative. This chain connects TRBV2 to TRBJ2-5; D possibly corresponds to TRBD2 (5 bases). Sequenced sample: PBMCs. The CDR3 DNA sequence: TGTGCCAGCAGTGAAGCGCTTGGAGGGACCCAGTACTTC. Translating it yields CASSEALGGTQYF.